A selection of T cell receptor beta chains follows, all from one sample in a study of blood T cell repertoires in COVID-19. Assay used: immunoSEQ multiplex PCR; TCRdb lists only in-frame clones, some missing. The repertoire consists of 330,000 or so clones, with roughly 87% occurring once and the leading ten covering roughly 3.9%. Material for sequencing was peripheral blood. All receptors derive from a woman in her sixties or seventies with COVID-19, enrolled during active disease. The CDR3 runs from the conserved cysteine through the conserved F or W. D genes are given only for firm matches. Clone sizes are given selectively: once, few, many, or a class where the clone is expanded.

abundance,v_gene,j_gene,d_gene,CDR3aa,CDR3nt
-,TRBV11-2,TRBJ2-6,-,CASSPITGASLSGANVLTF,TGTGCCAGCAGCCCAATAACTGGGGCCTCCCTCTCTGGGGCCAACGTCCTGACTTTC
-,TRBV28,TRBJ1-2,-,CASSETNRAGGYTF,TGTGCCAGCAGCGAAACTAACAGGGCAGGCGGCTACACCTTC
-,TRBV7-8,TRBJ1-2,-,CASSFNRDGYTF,TGTGCCAGCAGCTTCAACAGGGATGGCTACACCTTC
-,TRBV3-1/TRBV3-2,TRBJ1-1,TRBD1,CASSDITGGTEAFF,TGTGCCAGCAGCGATATTACAGGGGGCACTGAAGCTTTCTTT
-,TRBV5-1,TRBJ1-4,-,CASSAPTGTVNEKLFF,TGCGCCAGCAGCGCACCCACAGGGACGGTAAATGAAAAACTGTTTTTT
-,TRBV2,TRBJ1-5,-,CASSETGSNQPQHF,TGTGCCAGCAGTGAAACAGGGAGCAATCAGCCCCAGCATTTT
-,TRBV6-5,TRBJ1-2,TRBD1,CASSFTGGAGRYTF,TGTGCCAGCAGTTTCACAGGGGGCGCGGGACGCTACACCTTC
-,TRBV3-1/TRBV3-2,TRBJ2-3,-,CASSRAGPPGTDTQYF,TGTGCCAGCAGCCGCGCGGGGCCCCCTGGCACAGATACGCAGTATTTT
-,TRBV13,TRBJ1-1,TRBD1,CASSSRTGLNTEAFF,TGTGCCAGCAGCTCAAGGACAGGCTTAAACACTGAAGCTTTCTTT
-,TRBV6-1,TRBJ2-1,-,CASSAGTLSGVDNEQFF,TGTGCCAGCAGTGCCGGGACACTTTCTGGGGTTGACAATGAGCAGTTCTTC
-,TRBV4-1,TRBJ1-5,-,CASSQDPAVSNQPQHF,TGCGCCAGCAGCCAAGATCCCGCAGTCAGCAATCAGCCCCAGCATTTT
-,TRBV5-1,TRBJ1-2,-,CASRRDHLLNYGYTF,TGCGCCAGCAGGCGGGATCATCTACTTAACTATGGCTACACCTTC
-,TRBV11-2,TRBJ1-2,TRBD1,CASSFQGASGYTF,TGTGCCAGCAGCTTTCAGGGGGCGAGTGGCTACACCTTC
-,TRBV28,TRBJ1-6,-,CASKVTVNSPLHF,TGTGCCAGCAAAGTAACGGTTAATTCACCCCTCCACTTT
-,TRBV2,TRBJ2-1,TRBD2,CASRPKRGSYNEQFF,TGTGCCAGCAGACCAAAGCGGGGATCCTACAATGAGCAGTTCTTC
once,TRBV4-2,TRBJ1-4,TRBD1,CASSQETGNEKLFF,TGTGCCAGCAGCCAAGAGACAGGGAATGAAAAACTGTTTTTT
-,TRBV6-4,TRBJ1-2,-,CASSDRSGNYGYTF,TGTGCCAGCAGTGACCGATCAGGAAACTATGGCTACACCTTC
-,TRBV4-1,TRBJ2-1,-,CASSPTGGRHPGNEQFF,TGCGCCAGCAGCCCGACTGGAGGGAGGCACCCCGGGAATGAGCAGTTCTTC
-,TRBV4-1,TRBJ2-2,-,CASSRESWNTGELFF,TGCGCCAGCAGCCGGGAGTCCTGGAACACCGGGGAGCTGTTTTTT
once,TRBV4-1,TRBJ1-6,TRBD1,CASSLMWTGSSYNSPLHF,TGCGCCAGCAGCCTGATGTGGACAGGGAGCTCCTATAATTCACCCCTCCACTTT
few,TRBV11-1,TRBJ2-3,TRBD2,CASSLAAGGHPSLRDTQYF,TGTGCCAGCAGCTTAGCAGCGGGGGGTCACCCCTCTCTTAGAGATACGCAGTATTTT
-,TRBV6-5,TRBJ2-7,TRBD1,CATRDRDYEQYF,TGTGCCACCCGGGACAGAGATTACGAGCAGTACTTC
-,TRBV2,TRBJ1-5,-,CASMQEGNQPQHF,TGTGCCAGCATGCAGGAGGGCAATCAGCCCCAGCATTTT